This is a list of T cell receptor beta chains from one sample in a study of blood T cell repertoires in COVID-19. Sequenced by immunoSEQ multiplex PCR; TCRdb stores in-frame clones only, minus some. The data show some 74,000 clones, with approximately 88% seen just once and almost 7% held by the top ten. What was sequenced was peripheral blood. The receptors stem from a woman at least 80 years old with acute or convalescent COVID-19. Each CDR3 is given with its conserved first and last residue. Each record gives: J gene, V gene, CDR3 protein.

TRBJ2-1	TRBV6-5	CASRKNRGINEQFF
TRBJ2-7	TRBV6-2/TRBV6-3	CASSQRTGTTSYEQYF
TRBJ2-1	TRBV19	CASSMRYNEQFF
TRBJ1-5	TRBV3-1/TRBV3-2	CASSHMGQGVVRNQPQHF
TRBJ2-2	TRBV6-5	CASSYDRFAGELFF
TRBJ2-7	TRBV14	CASSPRQGVPYEQYF
TRBJ2-7	TRBV5-1	CASSLATGSAYEQYF
TRBJ1-5	TRBV3-1/TRBV3-2	CASSLLGGPQHF
TRBJ2-1	TRBV6-5	CASSLADSYNEQFF
TRBJ1-1	TRBV7-3	CASSPRQGTGTEAFF
TRBJ2-3	TRBV5-8	CASSRRQGATDTQYF
TRBJ1-1	TRBV5-1	CASSPGERVGEAFF
TRBJ2-1	TRBV29-1	CTGSDYNEQFF
TRBJ2-7	TRBV7-2	CASSLEVAGPYEQYF
TRBJ2-2	TRBV5-1	CASSLLRGGTGELFF
TRBJ2-1	TRBV7-8	CASSPGLASGPGMGEQFF
TRBJ2-1	TRBV6-5	CASSYSASGGGNEQFF
TRBJ2-2	TRBV6-5	CASRPGTIYTGELFF
TRBJ2-7	TRBV2	CASMAEPYEQYF
TRBJ2-1	TRBV5-5	CASSLAVLAGGNEQFF
TRBJ2-7	TRBV7-2	CASSSLPGQGSYEQYF
TRBJ2-3	TRBV5-1	CASSLRVGTDTQYF
TRBJ2-3	TRBV24-1	CATSDPGGGNLTDTQYF
TRBJ1-5	TRBV7-8	CASSLSPDQPQHF